A single sample gave rise to the 10 T cell receptor beta chains below, sequenced in a study of neurological immune-mediated disorders. From the 5' RACE reads, TCRdb called clonotypes with MiXCR, one entry per CDR3 protein. The table includes tens of thousands of distinct CDR3 sequences, 20% to 30% detected once. Sequencing was performed on PBMCs. The receptors shown here come from a woman aged 70 to 79 in good health.

This clonotype was observed many times. The CDR3 is CASSPGSGDQPQHF. CDR3 nucleotides: TGTGCCAGCAGCCCCGGGTCGGGAGATCAGCCCCAGCATTTT. The rearrangement joins TRBV7-9 to TRBJ1-5; D gene uncertain. This CDR3 is built from 14 residues. Germline-derived CDR1 and CDR2 are SEHNR and FQNEAQ (reference sequence). The germline V and J ends were trimmed by 5 bases and 5 bases, with 13 bases remaining between them.

This clonotype was recorded at least ten times. J is TRBJ1-4 and V is TRBV5-1; D remains unclear. Trimming took off 3 bases at V and 0 bases at J, with 12 bases between the two ends. This CDR3 comprises 16 residues. Per germline, CDR1 SGHRS and CDR2 YFSETQ. The CDR3 DNA is TGCGCCAGCAGCTCAAGCACTTCGGCAACTAATGAAAAACTGTTTTTT. The encoded protein is CASSSSTSATNEKLFF.

Many counts were recorded for this clonotype. The rearrangement uses TRBV20-1 and TRBJ2-5; 11 bases align to TRBD2. Germline-derived CDR1 and CDR2 are DFQATT and SNEGSKA (reference sequence). CDR3 length: 15 amino acids. With 6 bases clipped from V and 5 bases from J, the junction kept 11 bases outside the gene matches. CDR3 region: CSARGSASGRETQYF. CDR3 coding DNA: TGCAGTGCCCGGGGGTCGGCTAGCGGGAGGGAGACCCAGTACTTC.

The chain links TRBV7-7 to TRBJ2-5; D may be TRBD1 or TRBD2 (5 bases each). The germline V and J ends were trimmed by 5 bases and 5 bases, with 6 bases remaining between them. Germline assignment: CDR1 SSHAT and CDR2 FNYEAQ (reference sequence). The CDR3 contains 11 residues. CDR3: CASSEGETQYF. The CDR3 nucleotides are TGTGCCAGCAGCGAGGGGGAGACCCAGTACTTC.

This clonotype was recorded many times. The V call is TRBV10-3, the J call TRBJ2-3; D is perhaps TRBD1 (6 bases). The CDR3 consists of 14 residues. Per the germline V gene, CDR1 is ENHRY and CDR2 is SYGVKD. Trimming removed 4 bases at V and 4 bases at J, with 12 bases between. DNA of the CDR3: TGTGCCATCAGTGGGGGCAGGGGATCAGATACGCAGTATTTT. Translating it yields CAISGGRGSDTQYF.

Points on this clonotype: One end of the junction varies from germline; a read error may be responsible. The V gene is TRBV10-3, the J gene TRBJ2-1, with 10 bases identical to TRBD2. Per the germline V gene, CDR1 is ENHRY and CDR2 is SYGVKD. This CDR3 is built from 15 residues. CDR3 nucleotides: TGTACCATCAGTCACCCAGCGGGAGGGTACAATGAACAGTTCTTC. It translates to CTISHPAGGYNEQFF.

In this sample, this clonotype turned up many times. This chain connects TRBV15 to TRBJ1-4; D not resolved. CDR1 LNHNV and CDR2 YYDKDF come from the germline V gene (reference sequence). This CDR3 is 12 amino acids long. Trimming took 4 bases from V and 10 from J, leaving 10 bases between them. The DNA for the CDR3 is TGTGCCACCAGCATCGTCGGCAGAAAACTGTTTTTT. Protein sequence: CATSIVGRKLFF. Supplemented by reference TRBV15 and TRBJ1-4, the full variable domain reads DAMVIQNPRYQVTQFGKPVTLSCSQTLNHNVMYWYQQKSSQAPKLLFHYYDKDFNNEADTPDNFQSRRPNTSFCFLDIRSPGLGDTAMYLCATSIVGRKLFFGSGTQLSVL.

There are many counts of this clonotype. V gene TRBV7-9 combines with J gene TRBJ1-1; 12 bases are a match to TRBD1. V dropped 0 bases and J dropped 6; count of bases not matched to a gene: 2. Per the germline V gene, CDR1 is SEHNR and CDR2 is FQNEAQ (reference sequence). The CDR3 extends over 15 amino acids. The CDR3, as DNA: TGTGCCAGCAGCTTAGCGGGACAGGGGGCTTCTGAAGCTTTCTTT. Its protein product is CASSLAGQGASEAFF. Filled out from reference TRBV7-9 and TRBJ1-1, the complete variable domain reads DTGVSQNPRHKITKRGQNVTFRCDPISEHNRLYWYRQTLGQGPEFLTYFQNEAQLEKSRLLSDRFSAERPKGSFSTLEIQRTEQGDSAMYLCASSLAGQGASEAFFGQGTRLTVV.

This clonotype showed up many times. This rearrangement joins TRBV20-1 to TRBJ1-1; perhaps TRBD1 as D (6 bases). Germline lookup yields CDR1 DFQATT and CDR2 SNEGSKA (reference sequence). V shed 0 bases and J shed 0 bases, with 17 bases lying between them. The CDR3 is made up of 17 amino acids. The CDR3 DNA follows: TGCAGTGCTAGAGATATGGGGGGCTCCCGGTTGAACACTGAAGCTTTCTTT. Its translation is CSARDMGGSRLNTEAFF.

In its sample, this clonotype was seen many times. The chain joins TRBV20-1 to TRBJ1-4; D possibly corresponds to TRBD1 (6 bases). The CDR3 extends over 14 amino acids. Germline CDR1 and CDR2: DFQATT and SNEGSKA (reference sequence). Deletions cut 0 bases from V and 7 bases from J, with 12 bases between. The CDR3 protein is CSAREGSGAEKLFF. The DNA of the CDR3 is TGCAGTGCTAGAGAAGGGTCAGGGGCTGAAAAACTGTTTTTT.